This T cell receptor beta chain was identified in a study of T-cell reconstitution after alpha-beta-depleted transplantation in children. Study-level points and caveats: The main origin of T-cell counts and diversity one year after transplant was newly produced T cells. After transplant, at about two months, alpha-beta T cells were reportedly derived from several hundred expanded graft clones. Surviving recipient cells, namely T cells and thymic progenitors, were the source of high day-60 TCRbeta diversity in some patients.

Unique molecular identifiers tagged the TCRbeta library. One entry per CDR3 protein, called by TCRdb with MiXCR from the PCR reads. This table has 330,000 or so distinct CDR3 sequences, 6% to 10% appearing once. A remark on this clonotype: The antigen is undetermined. This CDR3 fails to terminate in the conserved phenylalanine or tryptophan, so it likely reflects a read error.

The sequenced sample was peripheral blood, obtained 360 days after TCRalphabeta/CD19-depleted stem cell transplant. This clonotype was obtained from a female patient aged 2 to 10 who had a stem cell transplant for Fanconi anemia, so the T cells may come from the graft donor.

In DNA, the CDR3 is TGTGCCAGCAGCCGAGAAGAAAAACTGTTTTAT. Protein: CASSREEKLFY. This chain links TRBV6-2 or TRBV6-3 with TRBJ1-4; D not certain. The V end lost 6 bases, the J end lost 8 bases, and 7 bases lay between the germline ends. Germline lookup yields CDR1 MNHEY and CDR2 SVGEGT. The CDR3 is 11 amino acids.